This TCR beta chain was observed in a study of T cells in Graves' hyperthyroidism and ophthalmopathy. Whole-study results and caveats: Ophthalmopathy and stable hyperthyroidism were separated by a 13 V-J model.

The CDR3 runs to 14 residues. V was clipped by 4 bases and J by 5 bases; unmatched bases: 7. Germline CDR1 reads SEHNR; CDR2 reads FQNEAQ (reference sequence). Amplification of TCR beta CDR3 regions was performed using RNA transcripts as template. Initially, a first-round RT-PCR of the TCR CDR3 employed the HTBI primer set. TCRdb called the multiplex PCR reads again in MiXCR, with one record for every CDR3 protein. The sample has about half a million distinct CDR3 sequences, roughly 20% seen once; the top ten hold 26%. Hyperthyroidism in the patients, aged 18 to 65, was newly diagnosed and under 2 months in duration. The authors took PBMCs from roughly 10 ml fresh peripheral blood. With regard to this clonotype: Its antigen is not identified.

The TCR originated in a man aged 18 to 29 with Graves' hyperthyroidism. The sequenced sample was blood. This chain joins TRBV7-9 and TRBJ2-7; 8 bases line up with TRBD1. CDR3 in amino acids: CASSSTPTGDEQYF. The CDR3 DNA sequence: TGTGCCAGCAGCTCAACACCGACAGGGGACGAGCAGTACTTC.